The 2 T cell receptor beta chains listed next were all sequenced from one sample in a study of T-cell memory formation after mild COVID-19 (dated by TCRdb to about 2021). Libraries were constructed by 5' RACE. The listed sequencing device is Illumina NovaSeq 6000. TCRdb took the public reads, trimmed them with fastp at Q25, ran MiXCR for clone calling and kept in-frame beta chains. Rows are combined by CDR3 protein, so each entry shows the most common genes and DNA. Counted in this sample were 450,000 or so distinct CDR3 sequences; 20% of them appeared once. The top ten clonotypes cover around 8.4% of the sample. The sample was PBMCs or a T cell subset sorted from them (not recorded which). Every receptor here comes from an adult woman who had mild COVID-19 (a few samples of this study predate the infection). The sample titles of this study are shuffled in the database, so cell type and time point are left out; the donor was told from shared clones.

This clonotype has more than one count but fewer than ten. At one of its ends the junction is not consistent with the germline gene, which may arise from a read error. The genes are TRBV9 and TRBJ2-5; 10 bases align to TRBD2. The CDR3 covers 17 residues. CDR1 is SGDLS, CDR2 YYNGEE, per germline. CDR3: CASSGSAGGGVRKTQYF. The CDR3 DNA reads as TGTGCAAGCAGCGGATCAGCGGGAGGGGGGGTCCGGAAGACCCAGTACTTC. The full variable domain, in which reference TRBV9 and TRBJ2-5 provide the parts outside the CDR3, is DSGVTQTPKHLITATGQRVTLRCSPRSGDLSVYWYQQSLDQGLQFLIQYYNGEERAKGNILERFSAQQFPDLHSELNLSSLELGDSALYFCASSGSAGGGVRKTQYFGPGTRLLVL.

This clonotype was detected only a few times. The J gene is TRBJ2-3, the V gene TRBV20-1; no firm D call. The V and J ends lost 6 bases and 0 bases respectively, with 10 bases between them. There are 13 residues in the CDR3. Germline assignment: CDR1 DFQATT and CDR2 SNEGSKA (reference sequence). The CDR3 is CSAQSRSTDTQYF. The CDR3, as DNA: TGCAGTGCACAGAGCAGAAGCACAGATACGCAGTATTTT.